Listed below are T cell receptor beta chains from one sample, sequenced in a study of control samples from healthy donors and cancer patients. Produced via immunoSEQ multiplex PCR; TCRdb's table is partial and in-frame only. Found here are around 140,000 clones, about 90% of them singletons; the top ten hold about 7.1%. The specimen sequenced was blood. The receptors were sampled from a man aged 18 to 29 in good health. Each CDR3 is given with its conserved first and last residue. The order of the fields is J gene, V gene, clone size, D gene, CDR3 DNA, CDR3 protein. The D gene is left open where the match is weak. The listing skips clone size in some rows; elsewhere it reads once, few, many or a size class.

>TRBJ2-7|TRBV13|-|TRBD2
TGTGCCAGCAGCTTGGGGCGCGGGAGGGGGGGCTACGAGCAGTACTTC
CASSLGRGRGGYEQYF
>TRBJ2-7|TRBV7-9|-|TRBD2
TGTGCCAGCAGCTTAACGGGGGGGGCAAACGAGCAGTACTTC
CASSLTGGANEQYF
>TRBJ2-7|TRBV24-1|-|-
TGTGCCGGACGCGGCAGGGGTGGCTACGAGCAGTACTTC
CAGRGRGGYEQYF
>TRBJ2-7|TRBV5-1|-|-
TGCGCCAGCAGCTTGGTGTCGGGTCCCCCCTACGAGCAGTACTTC
CASSLVSGPPYEQYF
>TRBJ1-3|TRBV30|-|-
TGTGCCTGGCAGGGCATCAACTCTGGAAACACCATATATTTT
CAWQGINSGNTIYF
>TRBJ1-5|TRBV7-2|-|-
TGTGCCAACTGCCCTAGGGGCTCACGGGGGCATCAGCCCCAGCATTTT
CANCPRGSRGHQPQHF
>TRBJ1-4|TRBV4-1|-|TRBD1
TGCGCCAGCAGCCAAGGGGGGGGACAGGGGCATGAAAAACTGTTTTTT
CASSQGGGQGHEKLFF
>TRBJ2-3|TRBV27|-|-
TGTGCCAGCAATAGTCGGCGTAGGGACGGCACAGATACGCAGTATTTT
CASNSRRRDGTDTQYF
>TRBJ1-4|TRBV5-1|once|TRBD1
TGCGCCAGCAGCTCAGGGGGTGGGGCTGAAAAACTGTTTTTT
CASSSGGGAEKLFF
>TRBJ1-2|TRBV7-9|-|TRBD1
TGTGCCAGCAGCCTAGGGGGACAGGGCTATGGCTACACCTTC
CASSLGGQGYGYTF
>TRBJ1-1|TRBV4-1|once|-
TGCGCCAGCAGCCAAGTGGACAACGTGGGCACTGAAGCTTTCTTT
CASSQVDNVGTEAFF
>TRBJ1-1|TRBV7-9|-|-
TGTGCCAGCAGCTTAGAGCCCAGGTCCTCTAACACTGAAGCTTTCTTT
CASSLEPRSSNTEAFF
>TRBJ2-5|TRBV2|-|-
TGTGCCAGCAGTTTCCAAGAGACCCAGTACTTC
CASSFQETQYF
>TRBJ2-1|TRBV11-3|-|TRBD2
TGTGCCAGCAGCCCCACTAGCGGGGTTATCAATGAGCAGTTCTTC
CASSPTSGVINEQFF
>TRBJ1-6|TRBV18|-|-
TGTGCCAGCTCACTCGACAGTTTGCCTAATTCACCCCTCCACTTT
CASSLDSLPNSPLHF
>TRBJ1-3|TRBV9|-|-
TGTGCCAGCAGCGTAGAGGGCATCTCTGGAAACACCATATATTTT
CASSVEGISGNTIYF
>TRBJ1-1|TRBV6-5|-|-
TGTGCCAGCAGTCTAGGGAGGGAGCTTAACACTGAAGCTTTCTTT
CASSLGRELNTEAFF